This TCR beta chain emerged from a study of T cells in Graves' hyperthyroidism and ophthalmopathy. Germline V lookup: CDR1 SGHAT, CDR2 FQNNGV. This CDR3 is built from 11 residues. Concerning this clonotype: What it binds is not known. Relative to the germline gene, one junction end is altered; a read error may explain this.

It was RNA transcripts that yielded the amplified TCR beta CDR3 regions. HTBI primers drove first-round RT-PCR of the TCR CDR3. A single record per CDR3 protein comes from TCRdb applying MiXCR to the multiplex PCR reads. The table has roughly 840,000 distinct CDR3 sequences, around 38% seen once. Study-wide points: Most expanded thyroid clonotypes above 0.001 also appeared in blood.

The TCR comes from a man between 18 and 29 years old with Graves' hyperthyroidism. V is TRBV11-2 and J is TRBJ1-2, with D unclear. The sample was blood. The CDR3: CASSSTHGYTF. The CDR3 nucleotides are TGTGCCAGCAGCTCCACCCATGGGTACACCTTC.